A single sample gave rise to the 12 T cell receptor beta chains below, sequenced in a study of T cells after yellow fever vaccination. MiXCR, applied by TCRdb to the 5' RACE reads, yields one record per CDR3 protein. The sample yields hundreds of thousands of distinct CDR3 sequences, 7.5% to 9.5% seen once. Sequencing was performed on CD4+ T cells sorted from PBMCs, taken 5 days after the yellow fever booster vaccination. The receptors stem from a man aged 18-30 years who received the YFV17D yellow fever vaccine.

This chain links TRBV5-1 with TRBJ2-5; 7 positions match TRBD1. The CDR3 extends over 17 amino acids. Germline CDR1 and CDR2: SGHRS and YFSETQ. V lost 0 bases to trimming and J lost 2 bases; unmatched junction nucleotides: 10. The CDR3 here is CASSLGAATGTQETQYF. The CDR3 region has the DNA TGCGCCAGCAGCTTGGGGGCCGCGACAGGGACACAAGAGACCCAGTACTTC.

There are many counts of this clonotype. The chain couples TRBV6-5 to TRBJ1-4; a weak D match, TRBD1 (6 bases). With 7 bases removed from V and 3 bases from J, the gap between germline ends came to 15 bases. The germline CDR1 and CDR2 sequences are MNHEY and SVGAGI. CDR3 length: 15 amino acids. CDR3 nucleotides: TGTGCCAGCACTCTTACGGGGGCGGCTAATGAAAAACTGTTTTTT. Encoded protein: CASTLTGAANEKLFF.

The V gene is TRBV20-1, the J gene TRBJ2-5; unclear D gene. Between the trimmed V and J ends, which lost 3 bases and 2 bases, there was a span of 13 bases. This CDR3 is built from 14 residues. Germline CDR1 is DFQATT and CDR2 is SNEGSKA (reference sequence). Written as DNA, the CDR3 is TGCAGTGCTAGGTATCTGGGCGGTCAAGAGACCCAGTACTTC. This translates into CSARYLGGQETQYF.

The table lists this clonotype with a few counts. The CDR3 here is CASSPQPQGRAGNTIYF. Written as DNA, the CDR3 is TGCGCCAGCAGCCCACAACCGCAGGGTAGAGCTGGAAACACCATATATTTT. The chain uses TRBV5-1 and TRBJ1-3; tentatively, D is TRBD1 (5 bases). The CDR3 is made up of 17 amino acids. The V gene's germline CDR1 is SGHRS and CDR2 YFSETQ. V was clipped by 4 bases and J by 2 bases, with 19 bases between them.

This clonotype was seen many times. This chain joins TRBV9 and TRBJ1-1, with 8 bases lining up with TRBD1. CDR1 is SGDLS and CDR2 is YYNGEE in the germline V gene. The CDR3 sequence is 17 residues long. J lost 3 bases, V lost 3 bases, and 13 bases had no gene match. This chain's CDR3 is CASSAGTGLKEDTEAFF. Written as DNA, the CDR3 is TGTGCCAGCAGCGCTGGGACAGGCCTAAAGGAGGACACTGAAGCTTTCTTT. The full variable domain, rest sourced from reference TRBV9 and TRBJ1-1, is DSGVTQTPKHLITATGQRVTLRCSPRSGDLSVYWYQQSLDQGLQFLIQYYNGEERAKGNILERFSAQQFPDLHSELNLSSLELGDSALYFCASSAGTGLKEDTEAFFGQGTRLTVV.

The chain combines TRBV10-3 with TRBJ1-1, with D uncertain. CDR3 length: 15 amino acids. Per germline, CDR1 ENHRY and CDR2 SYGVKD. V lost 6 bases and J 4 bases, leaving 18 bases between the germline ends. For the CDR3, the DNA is TGTGCCATCAGCAAGAGGGTTCGGGAGGGCACTGAAGCTTTCTTT. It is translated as CAISKRVREGTEAFF.

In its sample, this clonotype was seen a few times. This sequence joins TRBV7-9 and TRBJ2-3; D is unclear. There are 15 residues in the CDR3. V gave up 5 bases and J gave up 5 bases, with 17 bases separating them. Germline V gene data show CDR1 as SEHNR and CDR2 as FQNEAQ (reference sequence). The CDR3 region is CASSNLNLVGDTQYF. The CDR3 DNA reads TGTGCCAGCAGCAACCTGAACCTCGTTGGAGATACGCAGTATTTT.

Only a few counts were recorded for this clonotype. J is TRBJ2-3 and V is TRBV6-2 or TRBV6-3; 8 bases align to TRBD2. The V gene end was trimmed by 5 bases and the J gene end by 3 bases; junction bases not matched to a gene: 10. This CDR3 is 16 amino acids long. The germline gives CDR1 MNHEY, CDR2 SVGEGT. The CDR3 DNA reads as TGTGCCAGCAGTCGCTCCGGGACTAGATTGACAGATACGCAGTATTTT. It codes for CASSRSGTRLTDTQYF.

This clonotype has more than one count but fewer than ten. The CDR3 DNA sequence: TGTGCCAGCAGCACAGGACAGCTCTCTAACTATGGCTACACCTTC. Translated: CASSTGQLSNYGYTF. The chain links TRBV5-6 to TRBJ1-2; possible D gene TRBD1, 6 bases. Between the trimmed V and J ends, which lost 4 bases and 0 bases, there was a span of 13 bases. The germline CDR1 and CDR2 sequences are SGHDT and YYEEEE. The CDR3 has 15 residues.

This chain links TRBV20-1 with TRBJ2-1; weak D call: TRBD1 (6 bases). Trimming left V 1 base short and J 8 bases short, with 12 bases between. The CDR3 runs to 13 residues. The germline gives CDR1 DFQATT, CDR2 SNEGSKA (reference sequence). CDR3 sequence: CSARGFRGHEQFF. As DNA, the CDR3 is TGCAGTGCTAGAGGGTTCAGGGGTCATGAGCAGTTCTTC.

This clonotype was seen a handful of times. The CDR3 here is CASSFPGTGELFF. The CDR3 DNA reads as TGTGCCAGCAGTTTCCCCGGGACGGGGGAGCTGTTTTTT. V is TRBV27 and J is TRBJ2-2; TRBD1 or TRBD2 may be the D gene (5 bases each). Trimming pared 3 bases from V and 8 bases from J, leaving 10 bases between. This CDR3 is built from 13 residues. Germline values: CDR1 MNHEY, CDR2 SMNVEV (reference sequence).

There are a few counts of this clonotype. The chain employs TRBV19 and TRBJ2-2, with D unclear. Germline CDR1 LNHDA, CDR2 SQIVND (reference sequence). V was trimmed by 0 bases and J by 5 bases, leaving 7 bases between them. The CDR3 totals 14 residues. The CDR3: CASSIEVQTGELFF. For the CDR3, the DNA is TGTGCCAGTAGTATAGAAGTACAAACCGGGGAGCTGTTTTTT.